These 28 T cell receptor beta chains came from one sample sequenced in a study of cytomegalovirus exposure and HLA in healthy donors. Primers included in the PCR were 60 Vbeta and 13 Jbeta primers. The protocol was immunoSEQ multiplex PCR, while the TCRdb copy is restricted to in-frame clones and leaves out a portion. The sample yields about 110,000 clones, roughly 80% seen once. Sequencing input: PBMCs. All receptors derive from a man aged 30 to 45 in good health and CMV-seropositive.

The CDR3 protein is CATSRGQINQPQHF. As DNA, the CDR3 is TGTGCCACCAGCAGAGGACAGATCAATCAGCCCCAGCATTTT. The J gene is TRBJ1-5, the V gene TRBV15; D is possibly TRBD1 (5 bases). Germline loops: CDR1 LNHNV, CDR2 YYDKDF (reference sequence). V was pared by 1 base and J by 3 bases, with 7 bases between. This CDR3 contains 14 residues. Variable domain in full (rest from reference TRBV15 and TRBJ1-5): DAMVIQNPRYQVTQFGKPVTLSCSQTLNHNVMYWYQQKSSQAPKLLFHYYDKDFNNEADTPDNFQSRRPNTSFCFLDIRSPGLGDTAMYLCATSRGQINQPQHFGDGTRLSIL.

This clone was seen more than once but under ten times. This chain connects TRBV6-1 to TRBJ1-2; unclear D gene. Per the germline V gene, CDR1 is MNHNS and CDR2 is SASEGT. V was clipped by 2 bases and J by 6 bases, with 7 bases between them. The CDR3 spans 12 residues. The CDR3 loop is CASSERGNGYTF. The DNA for the CDR3 is TGTGCCAGCAGTGAACGGGGTAATGGCTACACCTTC.

This sequence joins TRBV6-1 and TRBJ2-5, with TRBD1 matching 8 bases. CDR3 length equals 16 residues. The V and J ends lost 2 bases and 5 bases, in that order; junction bases with no gene match: 10. Per germline, CDR1 MNHNS and CDR2 SASEGT. The CDR3 loop is CASSETARGREETQYF. The CDR3 DNA reads TGTGCCAGCAGTGAAACGGCCAGGGGGCGAGAGGAGACCCAGTACTTC.

The chain links TRBV11-2 to TRBJ1-4, with a possible D match to TRBD1 (6 bases). Germline V gene lookup returns CDR1 SGHAT and CDR2 FQNNGV. The length of the CDR3 is 16 residues. V lost 0 bases to trimming and J lost 8 bases, with 16 bases between them. CDR3 nucleotides: TGTGCCAGCAGCTTAGAGATCAGGGGCTCGGGCGAAAAACTGTTTTTT. It codes for CASSLEIRGSGEKLFF.

CDR3 residues: CASGLVTGQGANQPQHF. CDR3 in DNA: TGTGCTAGTGGTTTGGTCACAGGACAGGGGGCGAACCAGCCCCAGCATTTT. The genes are TRBV12-5 and TRBJ1-5, with TRBD1 matching over 11 bases. Germline V gene sequence: CDR1 LGHNT, CDR2 FRNRAP. J gave up 7 bases and V 0 bases, and 8 bases lay outside the gene matches. The CDR3 length is 17 residues.

The V and J genes are TRBV7-2 and TRBJ1-5; D is unresolved. The V end lost 1 base, the J end lost 7 bases, and 14 bases lay between the germline ends. The CDR3 has 15 amino acids. CDR1 and CDR2 from the germline V gene are SGHTA and FQGNSA. CDR3 bases: TGTGCCAGCAGCTTAGTAGGTCAGACTGGGCAGCCCCAGCATTTT. Its protein product is CASSLVGQTGQPQHF. The full variable domain, with the rest looked up from reference TRBV7-2 and TRBJ1-5, is GAGVSQSPSNKVTEKGKDVELRCDPISGHTALYWYRQSLGQGLEFLIYFQGNSAPDKSGLPSDRFSAERTGGSVSTLTIQRTQQEDSAVYLCASSLVGQTGQPQHFGDGTRLSIL.

In its sample, this clone was seen a few times. The chain links TRBV7-2 to TRBJ2-3; 9 bases agree with TRBD2. The CDR3 is made up of 15 amino acids. V shed 4 bases and J 2 bases; nucleotides not matched to a gene: 4. Germline lookup yields CDR1 SGHTA and CDR2 FQGNSA. CDR3 DNA sequence: TGTGCCAGCAGCTGGAGCGGGGGGAACACAGATACGCAGTATTTT. Protein product: CASSWSGGNTDTQYF.

This sequence joins TRBV18 and TRBJ1-5; D unresolved. CDR1 KGHSH and CDR2 LQKENI come from the germline V gene. Trimming cost V 3 bases and J 4 bases, with 10 bases left between them. This CDR3 region has 14 residues. DNA for the CDR3: TGTGCCAGCTCACCGCGGTCCGTGAATCAGCCCCAGCATTTT. Protein sequence: CASSPRSVNQPQHF.

The rearrangement joins TRBV5-1 to TRBJ1-1; the D is unclear. Trimming left V 4 bases short and J 1 base short, with 14 bases between. CDR1 is SGHRS and CDR2 is YFSETQ in the germline V gene. The CDR3 totals 15 residues. The CDR3 nucleotides are TGCGCCAGCAGCCCCAAGGTGGGCCCGAACACTGAAGCTTTCTTT. This sequence encodes CASSPKVGPNTEAFF.

CDR3 loop: CASSALGQSNYGYTF. The CDR3 nucleotides are TGTGCCAGCAGTGCTTTAGGACAGTCTAACTATGGCTACACCTTC. This sequence joins TRBV27 and TRBJ1-2, with a weak D call TRBD1 (6 bases). V shed 5 bases and J shed 0 bases, with 13 bases lying between them. The CDR3 has 15 amino acids. From germline, CDR1 is MNHEY and CDR2 SMNVEV (reference sequence).

The chain employs TRBV5-1 and TRBJ2-3; no reliable D call. Germline V lookup: CDR1 SGHRS, CDR2 YFSETQ. Trimming pared 0 bases from V and 2 bases from J, leaving 4 bases between. The CDR3 contains 13 residues. In nucleotides, the CDR3 is TGCGCCAGCAGCTTGGAGCTCACAGATACGCAGTATTTT. Protein product: CASSLELTDTQYF. Variable domain in full (rest from reference TRBV5-1 and TRBJ2-3): KAGVTQTPRYLIKTRGQQVTLSCSPISGHRSVSWYQQTPGQGLQFLFEYFSETQRNKGNFPGRFSGRQFSNSRSEMNVSTLELGDSALYLCASSLELTDTQYFGPGTRLTVL.

The rearrangement uses TRBV27 and TRBJ2-2, with 9 bases aligning to TRBD1. Germline assignment: CDR1 MNHEY and CDR2 SMNVEV (reference sequence). With 8 bases clipped from V and 7 bases from J, the junction kept 8 bases outside the gene matches. This CDR3 is built from 14 residues. The DNA of the CDR3 is TGTGCCAGCCATTACGGACAGGGGAGCGGGGAGCTGTTTTTT. Translation: CASHYGQGSGELFF.

In regard to this clone: The germline gene is not matched at one end of the junction; a read error may be the cause. This chain joins TRBV7-7 and TRBJ2-5; 10 nucleotides line up with TRBD1. CDR3 length equals 14 residues. The germline CDR1 and CDR2 sequences are SSHAT and FNYEAQ (reference sequence). This CDR3 is CASSVDRGRETQYF. The DNA of the CDR3 is TGTGCTAGCAGCGTCGACAGGGGGCGAGAGACCCAGTACTTC.

The chain links TRBV2 to TRBJ2-3; TRBD2 matches 7 bases. The CDR3 totals 15 residues. J lost 1 base, V lost 4 bases, and 5 bases had no gene match. In germline, CDR1 is SNHLY, CDR2 FYNNEI. The CDR3 loop reads CASSAGGDRTDTQYF. The CDR3 bases are TGTGCCAGCAGTGCGGGGGGAGATCGCACAGATACGCAGTATTTT.

The rearrangement uses TRBV4-2 and TRBJ1-2; maybe TRBD1 (5 bases). The CDR3 loop spans 15 amino acids. Germline-derived CDR1 and CDR2 are LGHNA and YNFKEQ. Trimming removed 0 bases at V and 7 bases at J, with 15 bases between. CDR3 region: CASSQDVGREAGYTF. CDR3 nucleotide sequence: TGTGCCAGCAGCCAAGATGTGGGCAGGGAGGCTGGCTACACCTTC.

V and J are TRBV4-1 and TRBJ2-1, with D maybe TRBD1 (6 bases). V shed 2 bases and J shed 0 bases, with 11 bases lying between them. Per germline, CDR1 MGHRA and CDR2 YSYEKL. The CDR3 length is 16 residues. Here the CDR3 DNA reads TGCGCCAGCAGCCAACTCACAGGGAGCTCCTACAATGAGCAGTTCTTC. Translating gives CASSQLTGSSYNEQFF.

This clone was counted only a few times. The chain combines TRBV9 with TRBJ2-5; 8 bases are shared with TRBD2. The CDR3 consists of 14 residues. CDR1 is SGDLS, CDR2 YYNGEE, per germline. V trimming: 6 bases; J trimming: 2 bases; junction bases outside the gene matches: 6. CDR3: CASNGGVRQETQYF. The CDR3 region has the DNA TGTGCCAGCAACGGGGGGGTGCGGCAAGAGACCCAGTACTTC.

This rearrangement joins TRBV5-6 to TRBJ2-3, with D perhaps TRBD2 (6 bases). V was shortened by 4 bases and J by 1 base, with 16 bases between the two germline ends. CDR3 length: 16 residues. Germline V gene sequence: CDR1 SGHDT, CDR2 YYEEEE. For the CDR3, the DNA is TGTGCCAGCAGCCTAGGCGGGGACGCGGGCACAGATACGCAGTATTTT. It specifies CASSLGGDAGTDTQYF. Based on the CDR3 plus reference TRBV5-6 and TRBJ2-3, the full variable domain is DAGVTQSPTHLIKTRGQQVTLRCSPKSGHDTVSWYQQALGQGPQFIFQYYEEEERQRGNFPDRFSGHQFPNYSSELNVNALLLGDSALYLCASSLGGDAGTDTQYFGPGTRLTVL.

This clone has just one count. The chain's CDR3 is CASSRTDGEQFF. The CDR3, as DNA: TGCGCCAGCAGCCGGACTGATGGAGAGCAGTTCTTC. This chain connects TRBV4-1 to TRBJ2-1; D might be TRBD2 (5 bases). Germline V gene lookup returns CDR1 MGHRA and CDR2 YSYEKL. CDR3 length: 12 amino acids. The V gene lost 4 bases and the J gene lost 10 bases, with 11 bases spanning the gap.

The chain employs TRBV30 and TRBJ2-2, with 11 bases aligning to TRBD2. Germline V lookup: CDR1 GTSNPN, CDR2 SVGIG (reference sequence). Losses at the gene ends were 4 bases for V and 1 base for J; bases not matched to a gene: 5. The CDR3 extends over 16 amino acids. The CDR3 protein is CAWNLAGGKNTGELFF. CDR3 DNA: TGTGCCTGGAATCTAGCGGGGGGCAAGAACACCGGGGAGCTGTTTTTT.

This clone was seen a handful of times. This chain connects TRBV7-9 to TRBJ2-3; TRBD2 might be the D (5 bases). The CDR3 runs 15 residues. With 2 bases removed from V and 0 bases from J, the gap between germline ends came to 9 bases. From germline, CDR1 is SEHNR and CDR2 FQNEAQ (reference sequence). The CDR3 sequence: CASSLPSSSTDTQYF. The DNA of the CDR3 is TGTGCCAGCAGCTTACCTAGCTCTAGCACAGATACGCAGTATTTT.

The gene calls are TRBV28 and TRBJ2-2; D is perhaps TRBD2 (6 bases). V was pared by 2 bases and J by 5 bases, with 12 bases between. This CDR3 has 15 amino acids. Germline-derived CDR1 and CDR2 are MDHEN and SYDVKM. CDR3 amino acids: CASSLGRGTTGELFF. DNA of the CDR3: TGTGCCAGCAGTTTAGGGCGGGGAACTACCGGGGAGCTGTTTTTT. The full variable domain, completed using reference TRBV28 and TRBJ2-2, is DVKVTQSSRYLVKRTGEKVFLECVQDMDHENMFWYRQDPGLGLRLIYFSYDVKMKEKGDIPEGYSVSREKKERFSLILESASTNQTSMYLCASSLGRGTTGELFFGEGSRLTVL.

V is TRBV2 and J is TRBJ2-3; the D gene is possibly TRBD1 (5 bases). Deletions cut 7 bases from V and 1 base from J, with 9 bases between. Germline V gene sequence: CDR1 SNHLY, CDR2 FYNNEI. This CDR3 is 13 amino acids long. The CDR3 is CASIGHRTDTQYF. The CDR3 DNA sequence: TGTGCCAGCATAGGACACCGCACAGATACGCAGTATTTT.

This chain uses TRBV7-2 with TRBJ2-3, with TRBD1 identical over 7 bases. The CDR3 has 16 residues. Looked up from germline, CDR1 is SGHTA and CDR2 is FQGNSA. V lost 3 bases, J lost 2 bases, and 8 bases stayed unmatched. In nucleotides, the CDR3 is TGTGCCAGCAGCTTCCGCCGGGACAGCCACACAGATACGCAGTATTTT. It codes for CASSFRRDSHTDTQYF.

V is TRBV29-1 and J is TRBJ2-5; TRBD2 agrees at 7 bases. In germline, CDR1 is SQVTM, CDR2 ANQGSEA. The CDR3 is 16 amino acids. The junction had 10 bases not matched to a gene; V was cut back by 3 bases and J by 0 bases. The CDR3 DNA is TGCAGCGTTGAGTTATCTAGCGGTTCGTACCAAGAGACCCAGTACTTC. Its translation: CSVELSSGSYQETQYF.

The V gene is TRBV5-1, the J gene TRBJ2-1, with 13 bases that match TRBD2. Germline lookup yields CDR1 SGHRS and CDR2 YFSETQ. With 2 bases clipped from V and 9 bases from J, the junction kept 11 bases outside the gene matches. CDR3 length: 17 amino acids. The CDR3 nucleotides are TGCGCCAGCAGCTTACAACCGGGACTAGCGGGGAGGGGTGAGCAGTTCTTC. It specifies CASSLQPGLAGRGEQFF.

V usage is TRBV5-6 and J usage is TRBJ2-7; D call uncertain. CDR3 size: 13 residues. Trimming took 0 bases from V and 2 from J, leaving 6 bases between them. Germline-derived CDR1 and CDR2 are SGHDT and YYEEEE. CDR3 in amino acids: CASSLARAYEQYF. The CDR3 bases are TGTGCCAGCAGCTTGGCCCGGGCCTACGAGCAGTACTTC.

This clone has only a few counts. The chain carries TRBV10-3 and TRBJ2-4; D is ambiguous. V lost 4 bases and J lost 7, with 8 bases in between. This CDR3 has 12 residues. CDR1 is ENHRY and CDR2 is SYGVKD in the germline V gene. In DNA form, the CDR3 reads TGTGCCATCAGTGGAACAGCTAACATTCAGTACTTC. Its translation: CAISGTANIQYF.